This TCR beta chain was captured in a study of cytomegalovirus exposure and HLA in healthy donors. Study outcomes and limitations: Later on, a genetic analysis was performed. It linked a missense variant in DCLRE1C with V- and J-gene trimming of TCR beta. Altogether, 160 or so TCR beta chains were recorded as cytomegalovirus-associated. Rates of TCR association differed by HLA locus in a later analysis, with DRB1 highest and HLA-C lowest.

There are 15 residues in the CDR3. Trimming removed 5 bases from V and 2 bases from J, with 15 bases in between. From germline, CDR1 is MNHEY and CDR2 SMNVEV (reference sequence). On this clone itself: Its cognate antigen is unknown.

Primers: 60 Vbeta forward and 13 Jbeta reverse. Libraries were prepared by immunoSEQ multiplex PCR; TCRdb keeps only in-frame clonotypes and omits some of them. The sample shows about 130,000 clones, 74% of them seen only once. The sample consisted of PBMCs. This TCR was sampled from a woman aged 50 to 60 in good health and CMV-seropositive. The V call is TRBV27, the J call TRBJ1-2, with D maybe TRBD1 (6 bases). The DNA for the CDR3 is TGTGCCAGCAGTCCTCCGGGACAAAAGAACTATGGCTACACCTTC. Protein: CASSPPGQKNYGYTF.